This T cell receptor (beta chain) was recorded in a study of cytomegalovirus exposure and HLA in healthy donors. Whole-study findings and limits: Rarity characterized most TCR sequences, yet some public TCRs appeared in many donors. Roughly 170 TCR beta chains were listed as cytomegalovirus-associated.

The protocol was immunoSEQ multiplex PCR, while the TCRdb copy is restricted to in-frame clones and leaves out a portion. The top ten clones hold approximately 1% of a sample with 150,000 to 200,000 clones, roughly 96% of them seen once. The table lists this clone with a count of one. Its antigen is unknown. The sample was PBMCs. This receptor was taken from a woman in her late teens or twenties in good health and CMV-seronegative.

This CDR3 reads CASSRGGGYGYTF. CDR3 sequence (DNA): TGTGCCAGCAGCAGAGGGGGGGGCTATGGCTACACCTTC. This rearrangement joins TRBV7-3 to TRBJ1-2; D may be TRBD1 (6 bases). The CDR3 contains 13 residues. V lost 5 bases, J lost 4 bases, and 11 bases lay in between. Germline CDR1 and CDR2: SGHTA and FQGTGA.